The sequence of this TCR beta chain was determined in a study of cytomegalovirus exposure and HLA in healthy donors. Whole-study results and caveats: Productive status was seen about 90% or about 30% of the time for most TCR beta V segments in an earlier analysis.

Comments on this clone: Antigen: not known.

Per germline, CDR1 LGHNA and CDR2 YNFKEQ. V shed 4 bases and J 5 bases; nucleotides not matched to a gene: 4. This CDR3 has 15 residues. Likely unrecorded immune exposures existed in these nominally healthy donors. 13 Jbeta primers and 60 Vbeta primers were used for the PCR. In the original processing: A follow-up analysis tallied around 80 million unique TCR beta chains, roughly 10 million shared. Assay used: immunoSEQ multiplex PCR; TCRdb lists only in-frame clones, some missing. Clonal size and the V and J genes are those of that table, whereas D and trimming came from the DNA. Here the sample spans tens of thousands of clones, 78% being singletons.

Material for sequencing was PBMCs. This sequence was found in a female donor in good health and CMV-seronegative. The V and J genes are TRBV4-2 and TRBJ2-1; TRBD2 agrees at 11 bases. In DNA form, the CDR3 reads TGTGCCAGCAGCCCACTAGCGGGGGCTAACAATGAGCAGTTCTTC. This sequence encodes CASSPLAGANNEQFF.